This T cell receptor beta chain was retrieved from a study of PD-1 blockade in classical Hodgkin lymphoma. Each patient's relapse followed autologous stem cell transplantation, and brentuximab vedotin exposure varied. Trimming removed 1 base at V and 0 bases at J, with 9 bases between. The germline V gene has CDR1 SGHRS and CDR2 YFSETQ. This CDR3 spans 15 amino acids. Notes on this clone: What it binds is not known.

Findings and caveats of the study: Newly diagnosed patients reportedly had lower baseline TCR diversity than healthy donors. Complete responders possessed baseline diversity comparable to newly diagnosed patients. Patients starting nivolumab less than 1 year after ASCT had lower diversity and were excluded from later analyses.

Assay: immunoSEQ multiplex PCR; the TCRdb copy retains only in-frame clones and omits some. The sample lists under 45,000 clones; over 60% were seen once. This sequence originates from a human donor with classical Hodgkin lymphoma. Sequenced material: peripheral blood mononuclear cells (PBMCs), taken at baseline. This chain uses TRBV5-1 with TRBJ2-3, with TRBD2 as a possible D gene (5 bases). The CDR3 here is CASSLRTVSTDTQYF. The CDR3 DNA follows: TGCGCCAGCAGCTTGAGGACTGTTAGCACAGATACGCAGTATTTT.